This TCR beta chain derives from a study of cytomegalovirus exposure and HLA in healthy donors. Study conclusions and caveats: Most of the CMV-associated TCR beta chains (in a later analysis) appeared to be HLA-restricted. A previous analysis found most TCR beta V segments productive roughly 87% or roughly 30% of the time. CMV serostatus stood as the only immune exposure information on hand.

The PCR employed 60 Vbeta primers together with 13 Jbeta primers. As originally analysed: In a later analysis, of 79 million or so unique beta chains, roughly 10 million appeared in at least two donors. Assay used: immunoSEQ multiplex PCR; TCRdb lists only in-frame clones, some missing. The DNA was the basis for D and trimming; V, J and clone size are from that table. Among 120,000 or so clones listed, over 6.5% were seen once. Losses at the gene ends were 2 bases for V and 6 bases for J; bases not matched to a gene: 3. The CDR3 runs 13 residues. Germline CDR1 LNHDA, CDR2 SQIVND (reference sequence). This clone was recorded a few times. Its antigen is as yet unknown.

The chain uses TRBV19 and TRBJ1-2; 7 bases are a match to TRBD1. Sequencing was carried out using PBMCs. The sequence was obtained from a woman between 35 and 50 years old in good health and CMV-seropositive. This CDR3 is CASSITGDDGYTF. The CDR3 DNA is TGTGCCAGTAGTATAACAGGGGATGATGGCTACACCTTC.